The rows below give T cell receptor beta chains drawn from one sample of a study of cytomegalovirus exposure and HLA in healthy donors. The method was immunoSEQ multiplex PCR; TCRdb's version includes in-frame clones alone and lacks a portion of them. Of roughly 70,000 clones in the sample, 65% to 80% were seen once. What was sequenced was PBMCs. All receptors derive from a man between 70 and 80 years old in good health and CMV-seronegative. CDR3s include the opening cysteine and the closing phenylalanine or tryptophan. D genes are given only for firm matches. Rows may omit the clone size; those that give it use once, few, many or a size class.

j_call v_call d_call clone_size cdr3_aa cdr3_nt
TRBJ2-3 TRBV15 - - CATSLGGTPSTDTQYF TGTGCCACCAGCCTAGGCGGTACACCTAGCACAGATACGCAGTATTTT
TRBJ2-1 TRBV5-4 - - CASSFKRTSSYNEQFF TGTGCCAGCAGCTTCAAGAGAACTAGCTCCTACAATGAGCAGTTCTTC
TRBJ2-2 TRBV2 - - CASSEEGGVGELFF TGTGCCAGCAGTGAAGAGGGAGGCGTGGGGGAGCTGTTTTTT
TRBJ2-7 TRBV18 - - CASSPPSGPYEQYF TGTGCCAGCTCACCGCCTTCAGGGCCCTACGAGCAGTACTTC
TRBJ2-5 TRBV11-3 - - CASSLGGRESQYF TGTGCCAGCAGCTTAGGTGGTCGTGAGTCCCAGTACTTC
TRBJ1-5 TRBV5-1 - few CASSLGVGEIQPQHF TGCGCCAGCAGCTTGGGGGTCGGGGAAATTCAGCCCCAGCATTTT
TRBJ1-5 TRBV2 - few CASSEAGNQPQHF TGTGCCAGCAGTGAGGCAGGGAATCAGCCCCAGCATTTT
TRBJ2-7 TRBV18 - - CASSPLSSEGYEQYF TGTGCCAGCTCACCATTATCATCAGAGGGCTACGAGCAGTACTTC
TRBJ1-2 TRBV5-1 - few CASSLDVGGDGYTF TGCGCCAGCAGCTTGGATGTGGGGGGGGATGGCTACACCTTC
TRBJ1-1 TRBV30 TRBD1 - CACNTGTGGNTEAFF TGTGCCTGTAACACCGGGACAGGGGGGAACACTGAAGCTTTCTTT
TRBJ2-7 TRBV6-5 TRBD1 few CASSYRDRDHEQYF TGTGCCAGCAGTTACAGGGACAGGGACCACGAGCAGTACTTC
TRBJ2-2 TRBV14 - - CASSQLQANTGELFF TGTGCCAGCAGCCAATTACAGGCGAACACCGGGGAGCTGTTTTTT
TRBJ2-5 TRBV5-1 - once CASSPRQAPSETQYF TGCGCCAGCAGCCCTAGACAGGCTCCTTCGGAGACCCAGTACTTC
TRBJ1-2 TRBV5-1 - - CASSLNRHYGYTF TGCGCCAGCAGCTTAAACAGGCATTATGGCTACACCTTC
TRBJ2-2 TRBV7-9 - - CASSPSTVATGELFF TGTGCCAGCAGCCCCTCCACAGTCGCCACCGGGGAGCTGTTTTTT
TRBJ2-5 TRBV7-8 TRBD2 - CASSLREGLAGGSQYF TGTGCCAGCAGCTTAAGGGAAGGACTAGCGGGAGGCAGCCAGTACTTC
TRBJ2-2 TRBV6-5 TRBD1 few CASRRQGIGELFF TGTGCCAGCAGGCGACAGGGAATCGGGGAGCTGTTTTTT
TRBJ1-2 TRBV10-3 - - CAIRPSRGINSWDGYTF TGTGCCATCAGGCCGTCCAGGGGTATTAACAGCTGGGATGGCTACACCTTC
TRBJ2-7 TRBV27 - - CASSSSTSSVYEQYF TGTGCCAGCAGTTCCTCGACTAGTTCGGTCTACGAGCAGTACTTC
TRBJ1-6 TRBV6-6 TRBD1 - CASSYGTGGINSPLHF TGTGCCAGCAGTTACGGGACAGGGGGGATTAATTCACCCCTCCACTTT
TRBJ1-6 TRBV27 TRBD1 - CASSLSGSRQGVSPLHF TGTGCCAGCAGTTTATCGGGATCTCGACAGGGGGTTTCACCCCTCCACTTT
TRBJ2-3 TRBV19 - - CASSIRRGRKTDTQYF TGTGCCAGTAGTATAAGGAGGGGGCGCAAGACAGATACGCAGTATTTT
TRBJ2-2 TRBV9 - - CASSVSRGAWTGELFF TGTGCCAGCAGCGTCTCACGGGGGGCCTGGACCGGGGAGCTGTTTTTT
TRBJ1-2 TRBV18 - - CASSLSGGELNYGYTF TGTGCCAGCTCCCTCAGTGGGGGCGAACTTAACTATGGCTACACCTTC
TRBJ2-1 TRBV10-3 - - CAISESQQGTNEQFF TGTGCCATCAGTGAGTCGCAGCAGGGGACGAATGAGCAGTTCTTC
TRBJ2-5 TRBV7-9 - - CASSLGVGTGQETQYF TGTGCCAGCAGCTTAGGGGTGGGAACAGGGCAGGAGACCCAGTACTTC
TRBJ2-1 TRBV7-2 - - CASSLVGVAYNEQFF TGTGCCAGCAGCTTAGTCGGGGTGGCCTACAATGAGCAGTTCTTC
TRBJ2-7 TRBV28 - - CASSPSLYEQYF TGTGCCAGCAGTCCTTCCCTCTACGAGCAGTACTTC
TRBJ2-5 TRBV30 - - CALARDTQETQYF TGTGCCTTGGCTCGGGACACTCAAGAGACCCAGTACTTC
TRBJ2-7 TRBV27 TRBD1 few CASAKGTAYYEQYF TGTGCCAGCGCTAAGGGGACAGCTTACTACGAGCAGTACTTC
TRBJ2-5 TRBV19 TRBD2 - CASSPTSGGQETQYF TGTGCCAGTAGTCCGACTAGCGGGGGGCAAGAGACCCAGTACTTC
TRBJ2-7 TRBV7-2 - few CASSLGDRSSYEQYF TGTGCCAGCAGCTTAGGCGACAGGAGCTCCTACGAGCAGTACTTC
TRBJ2-3 TRBV19 - once CASSTYESTDTQYF TGTGCCAGTAGTACCTATGAAAGCACAGATACGCAGTATTTT
TRBJ2-1 TRBV6-5 TRBD2 - CASRLAGGPLNEQFF TGTGCCAGCCGACTAGCGGGGGGGCCTTTGAATGAGCAGTTCTTC
TRBJ1-3 TRBV5-1 - few CASSPGTQRNTIYF TGCGCCAGCAGCCCTGGTACCCAGAGAAACACCATATATTTT
TRBJ2-2 TRBV6-5 - - CASSSRRYTGELFF TGTGCCAGCAGTTCGCGCCGATACACCGGGGAGCTGTTTTTT
TRBJ2-3 TRBV5-1 - - CASFRDTTSTDTQYF TGCGCCAGCTTCCGGGACACCACTAGCACAGATACGCAGTATTTT
TRBJ2-2 TRBV4-1 TRBD2 - CASSPSSTSGRRTGELFF TGCGCCAGCAGCCCCTCCTCAACTAGCGGGAGGAGAACCGGGGAGCTGTTTTTT
TRBJ2-7 TRBV7-6 TRBD1 - CASSFRTGEGEQYF TGTGCCAGCAGCTTCAGGACAGGAGAGGGCGAGCAGTACTTC
TRBJ2-1 TRBV10-1 TRBD1 - CASSGTGQEQFF TGCGCCAGCAGTGGGACAGGCCAGGAGCAGTTCTTC
TRBJ1-1 TRBV18 - - CASSLQGREGTEAFF TGTGCCAGCTCGCTACAGGGTCGAGAGGGCACTGAAGCTTTCTTT
TRBJ1-1 TRBV28 - few CASSQMNTEAFF TGTGCCAGCAGTCAGATGAACACTGAAGCTTTCTTT
TRBJ1-6 TRBV2 TRBD1 medium-sized CASRGGGTGKNSPLHF TGTGCCAGCAGGGGAGGGGGGACAGGAAAAAATTCACCCCTCCACTTT
TRBJ1-5 TRBV7-8 TRBD1 - CASSSSGTGGVSQHF TGTGCCAGCAGCTCTTCCGGGACAGGGGGCGTTTCCCAGCATTTT
TRBJ1-6 TRBV4-3 - - CASSQDKRHSYNSPLHF TGCGCCAGCAGCCAAGATAAGAGGCACTCCTATAATTCACCCCTCCACTTT
TRBJ2-7 TRBV5-6 - - CASSSGGSSYEQYF TGTGCCAGCAGCTCCGGTGGGAGCTCCTACGAGCAGTACTTC
TRBJ1-6 TRBV10-3 - few CAISATEANSPLHF TGTGCCATCAGTGCGACCGAGGCTAATTCACCCCTCCACTTT
TRBJ1-5 TRBV4-1 - - CASSQDGGTQPQHF TGCGCCAGCAGCCAAGACGGGGGGACGCAGCCCCAGCATTTT